One sample yielded the 29 T cell receptor beta chains listed below, sequenced in a study of blood T cell repertoires in COVID-19. The protocol was immunoSEQ multiplex PCR, while the TCRdb copy is restricted to in-frame clones and leaves out a portion. The repertoire holds over 200,000 clones, with approximately 91% as singletons. The sequencing input was peripheral blood. Receptors were obtained from a man in his fifties or sixties who had recovered from COVID-19.

This clone has more than one count but fewer than ten. The chain is built from TRBV18 and TRBJ1-3; D is undetermined. Germline CDR1 and CDR2: KGHSH and LQKENI. This CDR3 comprises 14 residues. V shed 2 bases and J shed 1 base, with 6 bases lying between them. CDR3 coding DNA: TGTGCCAGCTCACCAAATTATTCTGGAAACACCATATATTTT. The encoded protein is CASSPNYSGNTIYF.

The chain has TRBV6-1 and TRBJ1-1; possibly TRBD1 for D (5 bases). The CDR3 is 14 residues long. CDR1 is MNHNS, CDR2 SASEGT, per germline. The V end lost 3 bases, the J end lost 4 bases, and 12 bases lay between the germline ends. The CDR3 spells CASSDPGLSTEAFF. CDR3 in DNA: TGTGCCAGCAGTGACCCGGGACTGAGCACTGAAGCTTTCTTT.

This clone has a handful of counts. The rearrangement links TRBV27 to TRBJ1-5; D gene uncertain. The CDR3 consists of 13 residues. The germline CDR1 and CDR2 sequences are MNHEY and SMNVEV (reference sequence). The V end lost 6 bases, the J end lost 5 bases, and 11 bases lay between the germline ends. CDR3 residues: CASSKNRDQPQHF. CDR3 bases: TGTGCCAGCAGCAAAAACAGAGATCAGCCCCAGCATTTT.

The chain has TRBV19 and TRBJ2-1; 7 nucleotides match TRBD2. The CDR3 is 16 residues long. The V gene end was trimmed by 4 bases and the J gene end by 6 bases; junction bases not matched to a gene: 12. Germline CDR1 and CDR2: LNHDA and SQIVND (reference sequence). CDR3 bases: TGTGCCAGTAGTACGCCTCGGGGAGGGAATCCCAATGAGCAGTTCTTC. This translates into CASSTPRGGNPNEQFF.

The gene calls are TRBV7-8 and TRBJ2-7; 10 nucleotides align to TRBD1. This CDR3 has 16 amino acids. The V gene's germline CDR1 is SGHVS and CDR2 FQNEAQ. Trimming at V came to 2 bases and at J to 0 bases, leaving 4 bases not matched to a gene. Here the CDR3 reads CASSLRGTGASYEQYF. The CDR3 bases are TGTGCCAGCAGCTTACGTGGGACAGGGGCCTCCTACGAGCAGTACTTC.

This chain links TRBV2 with TRBJ2-5; TRBD1 might be the D (5 bases). Trimming removed 7 bases from V and 1 base from J, with 10 bases in between. The CDR3 extends over 13 amino acids. CDR1 SNHLY and CDR2 FYNNEI come from the germline V gene. The CDR3, as DNA: TGTGCCAGCATTGGGGCACTCCAAGAGACCCAGTACTTC. As protein: CASIGALQETQYF.

The gene calls are TRBV6-6 and TRBJ2-6; maybe TRBD2 (6 bases). Germline V gene data show CDR1 as MNHNY and CDR2 as SVGAGI (reference sequence). The CDR3 runs 18 residues. V was clipped by 5 bases and J by 3 bases, with 20 bases between them. The CDR3 here is CASSLDYLGVGGANVLTF. For the CDR3, the DNA is TGTGCCAGCAGTCTGGACTATCTCGGAGTTGGTGGGGCCAACGTCCTGACTTTC.

The chain couples TRBV3-1 (or the pseudogene TRBV3-2) to TRBJ2-7, with 11 bases lining up with TRBD2. Germline trimming cut 5 bases from V and 4 bases from J; bases unmatched to any gene: 10. This CDR3 is 16 amino acids long. From germline, CDR1 is LGHDT and CDR2 YNNKEL (reference sequence). The CDR3: CASSIGGLAGGYEQYF. The DNA for the CDR3 is TGTGCCAGCAGCATCGGCGGCCTAGCGGGGGGTTACGAGCAGTACTTC.

The chain couples TRBV24-1 to TRBJ2-7; D might be TRBD2 (5 bases). The CDR3 spans 13 residues. Trimming took 5 bases from V and 1 from J, leaving 8 bases between them. CDR1 KGHDR and CDR2 SFDVKD come from the germline V gene. The CDR3, as DNA: TGTGCCACCAGTGTTCCGGGGTCCTACGAGCAGTACTTC. Protein: CATSVPGSYEQYF.

The V call is TRBV6-1, the J call TRBJ2-7; D is ambiguous. The CDR3 totals 14 residues. Looked up from germline, CDR1 is MNHNS and CDR2 is SASEGT. V was trimmed by 3 bases and J by 0 bases, leaving 9 bases between them. The CDR3 sequence is CASSEGRGSYEQYF. CDR3 DNA: TGTGCCAGCAGTGAGGGTCGAGGCTCCTACGAGCAGTACTTC.

The V call is TRBV9, the J call TRBJ2-2; 14 nucleotides match TRBD2. The germline V gene has CDR1 SGDLS and CDR2 YYNGEE. This CDR3 is 17 amino acids long. V was clipped by 3 bases and J by 0 bases; unmatched bases: 1. The CDR3 region is CASSAGLAGANTGELFF. The CDR3 nucleotides are TGTGCCAGCAGCGCGGGACTAGCGGGAGCGAACACCGGGGAGCTGTTTTTT.

The gene calls are TRBV12-5 and TRBJ1-2; D call uncertain. V lost 4 bases to trimming and J lost 4 bases, with 13 bases between them. This CDR3 has 14 residues. Germline lookup yields CDR1 LGHNT and CDR2 FRNRAP. The CDR3 reads CASGSLDRFYGYTF. Here the CDR3 DNA reads TGTGCTAGTGGTTCCCTCGATAGATTCTATGGCTACACCTTC.

The chain is built from TRBV7-2 and TRBJ1-5; the D gene is possibly TRBD1 (6 bases). The length of the CDR3 is 16 residues. The germline gives CDR1 SGHTA, CDR2 FQGNSA. V lost 2 bases to trimming and J lost 5 bases, with 16 bases between them. CDR3 in amino acids: CASSLKNRAGYQPQHF. The CDR3 DNA follows: TGTGCCAGCAGCTTAAAAAACAGGGCAGGGTATCAGCCCCAGCATTTT.

The chain uses TRBV13 and TRBJ2-1; the D gene is possibly TRBD1 (6 bases). This CDR3 spans 12 amino acids. V lost 3 bases to trimming and J lost 7 bases, with 7 bases between them. Germline assignment: CDR1 PRHDT and CDR2 FYEKMQ (reference sequence). As DNA, the CDR3 is TGTGCCAGCAGCTTTGGGACAAATGAGCAGTTCTTC. Translating gives CASSFGTNEQFF.

V gene TRBV12-3 or TRBV12-4 combines with J gene TRBJ1-1, with TRBD1 as a possible D gene (6 bases). Trimming took 2 bases from V and 10 from J, leaving 8 bases between them. The CDR3 contains 11 residues. CDR3 residues: CASSLNRVAFF. The DNA for the CDR3 is TGTGCCAGCAGTTTAAACAGGGTAGCTTTCTTT.

The chain carries TRBV4-2 and TRBJ1-3; D not resolved. CDR1 is LGHNA, CDR2 YNFKEQ, per germline. V lost 0 bases to trimming and J lost 0 bases, with 15 bases between them. The CDR3 covers 18 residues. The CDR3 DNA reads TGTGCCAGCAGCCAAGATGGGCAGGTCGCCTTCTCTGGAAACACCATATATTTT. Amino acid sequence: CASSQDGQVAFSGNTIYF.

This clone came up once. This chain uses TRBV18 with TRBJ2-7, with TRBD1 as a possible D gene (6 bases). The germline gives CDR1 KGHSH, CDR2 LQKENI. Trimming left V 0 bases short and J 2 bases short, with 11 bases between. This CDR3 comprises 15 residues. CDR3 DNA sequence: TGTGCCAGCTCACCACCGAGGCAGGGGACCTACGAGCAGTACTTC. Its translation: CASSPPRQGTYEQYF.

This chain joins TRBV14 and TRBJ2-7, with 10 bases that match TRBD1. Germline V CDR1 and CDR2: SGHDN, FVKESK. The V segment lost 3 bases and the J segment 2 bases; nucleotides outside the gene matches: 10. The CDR3 consists of 17 residues. The CDR3 is CASSHRPGQGLTYEQYF. For the CDR3, the DNA is TGTGCCAGCAGCCACCGTCCGGGACAGGGGTTAACCTACGAGCAGTACTTC.

The V gene is TRBV2, the J gene TRBJ1-6; D call uncertain. This CDR3 spans 15 amino acids. Per germline, CDR1 SNHLY and CDR2 FYNNEI. V was clipped by 4 bases and J by 0 bases, with 7 bases between them. As DNA, the CDR3 is TGTGCCAGCAGTGTTGAGAACTCCTATAATTCACCCCTCCACTTT. Translation: CASSVENSYNSPLHF.

This rearrangement joins TRBV5-8 to TRBJ2-1; 7 bases line up with TRBD1. Germline trimming cut 2 bases from V and 7 bases from J; bases unmatched to any gene: 9. Germline V gene data show CDR1 as SGHTS and CDR2 as YDEGEE. The length of the CDR3 is 15 residues. CDR3: CASSFRGGRWNEQFF. CDR3 in DNA: TGTGCCAGCAGCTTTAGAGGGGGCAGGTGGAATGAGCAGTTCTTC.

J is TRBJ1-1 and V is TRBV27; TRBD1 matches at 11 bases. The CDR3 is 17 residues long. The germline CDR1 and CDR2 sequences are MNHEY and SMNVEV (reference sequence). V dropped 2 bases and J dropped 0; count of bases not matched to a gene: 5. Here the CDR3 DNA reads TGTGCCAGCAGTTTAGATCGGACAGGGGGCATGAACACTGAAGCTTTCTTT. This gives the protein CASSLDRTGGMNTEAFF.

The chain links TRBV30 to TRBJ1-1; 9 nucleotides match TRBD1. Looked up from germline, CDR1 is GTSNPN and CDR2 is SVGIG (reference sequence). J lost 1 base, V lost 1 base, and 4 bases had no gene match. This CDR3 is 15 amino acids long. The CDR3 DNA reads TGTGCCTGGAGTGGCGACAGGGGGAGGAACACTGAAGCTTTCTTT. Protein sequence: CAWSGDRGRNTEAFF.

J is TRBJ2-1 and V is TRBV2, with 8 bases matching TRBD2. J lost 7 bases, V lost 2 bases, and 4 bases had no gene match. Germline-derived CDR1 and CDR2 are SNHLY and FYNNEI. The CDR3 is 14 residues long. The CDR3 DNA sequence: TGTGCCAGCAGTGAAACGGGGGGGAGGAATGAGCAGTTCTTC. Translating it yields CASSETGGRNEQFF. The whole variable domain, filled in from reference TRBV2 and TRBJ2-1, reads EPEVTQTPSHQVTQMGQEVILRCVPISNHLYFYWYRQILGQKVEFLVSFYNNEISEKSEIFDDQFSVERPDGSNFTLKIRSTKLEDSAMYFCASSETGGRNEQFFGPGTRLTVL.

There are a few counts of this clone. V gene TRBV7-9 combines with J gene TRBJ2-7, with D possibly being TRBD2 (6 bases). V lost 1 base and J 2 bases, leaving 12 bases between the germline ends. In germline, CDR1 is SEHNR, CDR2 FQNEAQ (reference sequence). CDR3 length equals 15 residues. Here the CDR3 reads CASSLGRETPYEQYF. The CDR3 DNA follows: TGTGCCAGCAGCTTAGGGAGGGAGACGCCCTACGAGCAGTACTTC.

This sequence joins TRBV27 and TRBJ1-2, with 9 nucleotides matching TRBD1. This CDR3 is built from 14 residues. The germline gives CDR1 MNHEY, CDR2 SMNVEV (reference sequence). J was trimmed by 4 bases and V by 9 bases; bases with no gene match: 9. The DNA of the CDR3 is TGTGCCAGTACACGGCCGGGACAGGGCTATGGCTACACCTTC. Translation gives CASTRPGQGYGYTF.

The chain joins TRBV19 to TRBJ1-5; D gene ambiguous. The CDR3 length is 18 residues. Trimming pared 5 bases from V and 3 bases from J, leaving 23 bases between. Germline V gives CDR1 LNHDA, CDR2 SQIVND (reference sequence). CDR3 sequence (DNA): TGTGCCAGTAGTCCTACCTATCCTTCGGGAGGTACCAATCAGCCCCAGCATTTT. This gives the protein CASSPTYPSGGTNQPQHF.

DNA of the CDR3: TGTGCCAGCAGTTTGAGGATGAACACTGAAGCTTTCTTT. Its protein is CASSLRMNTEAFF. The J gene is TRBJ1-1, the V gene TRBV27; D unclear. CDR3 size: 13 residues. With 3 bases removed from V and 0 bases from J, the gap between germline ends came to 5 bases. Germline lookup yields CDR1 MNHEY and CDR2 SMNVEV (reference sequence).

This clone occurred a few times. This chain connects TRBV7-9 to TRBJ2-6; D not resolved. Per germline, CDR1 SEHNR and CDR2 FQNEAQ (reference sequence). The CDR3 is 14 amino acids. V lost 2 bases and J 4 bases, leaving 6 bases between the germline ends. The CDR3 DNA sequence: TGTGCCAGCAGCTTACCGTCCGGGGCCAACGTCCTGACTTTC. Translated, it gives CASSLPSGANVLTF.

The table lists this clone with a count of one. The chain couples TRBV28 to TRBJ2-1, with TRBD2 matching 10 bases. The CDR3 has 17 residues. Germline-derived CDR1 and CDR2 are MDHEN and SYDVKM. The J segment lost 4 bases and the V segment lost 3 bases, leaving 9 bases of the junction unmatched. The CDR3 loop reads CASSLASGSVRYNEQFF. The CDR3 bases are TGTGCCAGCAGTTTGGCTAGCGGGAGTGTGCGTTACAATGAGCAGTTCTTC.